The 10 T cell receptor beta chains reported below all come from one sample, sequenced in a study of blood T cell repertoires in COVID-19 (dated by TCRdb to the early 2020s). The receptor library was made with the immunoSEQ multiplex PCR assay. The immuneACCESS repertoire file appears here via TCRdb, limited to in-frame rearrangements. These files lack a portion of the clones; in checked studies, under half of the deficit traces to unresolved V genes, and the cause of the others is not known. The sample yields about 62,000 clones; around nine tenths were counted once. Clones ranked in the top ten supply 5% to 6% of the sample. Sample: peripheral blood. The receptor source for this set is a human donor in a cohort sampled during active COVID-19.

This chain joins TRBV24-1 and TRBJ2-2, with TRBD1 matching over 8 bases. With 4 bases clipped from V and 6 bases from J, the junction kept 12 bases outside the gene matches. This CDR3 region has 17 residues. Looked up from germline, CDR1 is KGHDR and CDR2 is SFDVKD. The DNA of the CDR3 is TGTGCCACCAGTGAGGGCAGGGGGCGATTCGTGGCCGGGGAGCTGTTTTTT. This gives the protein CATSEGRGRFVAGELFF.

V and J are TRBV5-6 and TRBJ2-1; D gene ambiguous. V was shortened by 2 bases and J by 6 bases, with 18 bases between the two germline ends. This CDR3 has 16 amino acids. Germline V gives CDR1 SGHDT, CDR2 YYEEEE. The CDR3 bases are TGTGCCAGCAGCTTTTCCCTTGGGCGCGTAGGCAATGAGCAGTTCTTC. Its translation: CASSFSLGRVGNEQFF.

This clone was recorded only once. This chain connects TRBV4-3 to TRBJ1-1; no clear D gene. From germline, CDR1 is LGHNA and CDR2 YSLEER. The CDR3 extends over 15 amino acids. Trimming removed 1 base at V and 5 bases at J, with 14 bases between. Here the CDR3 DNA reads TGCGCCAGCAGCCAAGGCTGGGTGGGCATAACTGAAGCTTTCTTT. This gives the protein CASSQGWVGITEAFF.

A few counts support this clone. V is TRBV5-6 and J is TRBJ1-6, with no clear D. Trimming shortened V by 4 bases and J by 12 bases, and 17 bases separated the two germline ends. Germline lookup yields CDR1 SGHDT and CDR2 YYEEEE. The CDR3 runs to 14 residues. The CDR3 DNA reads TGTGCCAGCAGCACCAGGAGGACGGGAGGACCCCTCCACTTT. Residues: CASSTRRTGGPLHF.

The table lists this clone with a count of one. This rearrangement joins TRBV5-5 to TRBJ1-1; D ambiguous. Germline V gives CDR1 SGHKS, CDR2 YYEKEE (reference sequence). V lost 2 bases to trimming and J lost 1 base, with 9 bases between them. The CDR3 runs to 14 residues. The CDR3 nucleotides are TGTGCCAGCAGCTTAGCTTCCGGGAACACTGAAGCTTTCTTT. Its translation: CASSLASGNTEAFF.

J is TRBJ2-1 and V is TRBV18, with a possible D match to TRBD2 (5 bases). Germline-derived CDR1 and CDR2 are KGHSH and LQKENI. This CDR3 is built from 18 residues. V was shortened by 1 base and J by 0 bases, with 16 bases between the two germline ends. The chain's CDR3 is CASSPLAQDYSSYNEQFF. Here the CDR3 DNA reads TGTGCCAGCTCACCACTAGCGCAAGATTACAGCTCCTACAATGAGCAGTTCTTC.

Turning to this clone: This sample also contains other DNA sequences that code for the same CDR3. V is TRBV2 and J is TRBJ1-1; a weak D match, TRBD1 (5 bases). Trimming pared 6 bases from V and 1 base from J, leaving 6 bases between. In germline, CDR1 is SNHLY, CDR2 FYNNEI. The CDR3 covers 12 residues. CDR3 in DNA: TGTGCCAGCAGAACAGGGAACACTGAAGCTTTCTTT. This gives the protein CASRTGNTEAFF.

The chain has TRBV19 and TRBJ1-1; no reliable D call. CDR1 is LNHDA and CDR2 is SQIVND in the germline V gene (reference sequence). The V end lost 0 bases, the J end lost 4 bases, and 12 bases lay between the germline ends. The CDR3 contains 15 residues. CDR3 loop: CASSIDAVFRTEAFF. CDR3 bases: TGTGCCAGTAGTATAGATGCGGTCTTCCGCACTGAAGCTTTCTTT. The full variable domain, completed using reference TRBV19 and TRBJ1-1, is DGGITQSPKYLFRKEGQNVTLSCEQNLNHDAMYWYRQDPGQGLRLIYYSQIVNDFQKGDIAEGYSVSREKKESFPLTVTSAQKNPTAFYLCASSIDAVFRTEAFFGQGTRLTVV.

The chain couples TRBV6-5 to TRBJ1-5; possible D gene TRBD1, 6 bases. V shed 9 bases and J shed 6 bases, with 15 bases lying between them. The CDR3 contains 13 residues. In germline, CDR1 is MNHEY, CDR2 SVGAGI. The CDR3 region has the DNA TGTGCCAGTTCCGTACAGGGTGGTCAGCCCCAGCATTTT. This codes for CASSVQGGQPQHF.

The rearrangement uses TRBV19 and TRBJ1-1, with D unclear. Germline-derived CDR1 and CDR2 are LNHDA and SQIVND (reference sequence). V was cut by 4 bases and J by 3 bases, with 9 bases left in between. This CDR3 comprises 13 residues. Here the CDR3 reads CASSTNVYTEAFF. The CDR3, as DNA: TGTGCCAGTAGTACTAACGTCTACACTGAAGCTTTCTTT.